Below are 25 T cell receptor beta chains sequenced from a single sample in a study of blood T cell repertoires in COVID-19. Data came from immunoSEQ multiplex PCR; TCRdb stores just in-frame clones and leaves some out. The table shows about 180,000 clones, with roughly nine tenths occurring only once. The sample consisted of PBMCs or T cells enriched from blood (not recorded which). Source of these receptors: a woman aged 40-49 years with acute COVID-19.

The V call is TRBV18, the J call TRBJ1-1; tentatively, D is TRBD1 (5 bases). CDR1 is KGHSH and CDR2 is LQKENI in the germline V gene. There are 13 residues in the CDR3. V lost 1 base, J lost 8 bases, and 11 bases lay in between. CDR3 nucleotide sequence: TGTGCCAGCTCACCACGGGGGGTGGGAGAAGCTTTCTTT. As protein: CASSPRGVGEAFF.

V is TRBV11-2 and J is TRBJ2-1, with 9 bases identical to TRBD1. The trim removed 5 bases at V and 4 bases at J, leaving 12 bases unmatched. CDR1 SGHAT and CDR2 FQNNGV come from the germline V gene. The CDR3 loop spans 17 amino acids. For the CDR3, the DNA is TGTGCCAGCAGCCCCTGGTCTCGGGACAGGGTATACAATGAGCAGTTCTTC. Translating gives CASSPWSRDRVYNEQFF.

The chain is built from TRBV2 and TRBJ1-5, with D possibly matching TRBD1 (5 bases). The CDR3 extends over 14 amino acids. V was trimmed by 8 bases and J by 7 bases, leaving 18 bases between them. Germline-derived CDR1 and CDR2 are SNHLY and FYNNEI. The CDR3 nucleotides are TGTGCCAGCTTAGAAGGGGCCACGGGCCAGCCCCAGCATTTT. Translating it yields CASLEGATGQPQHF. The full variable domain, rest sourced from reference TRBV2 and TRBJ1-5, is EPEVTQTPSHQVTQMGQEVILRCVPISNHLYFYWYRQILGQKVEFLVSFYNNEISEKSEIFDDQFSVERPDGSNFTLKIRSTKLEDSAMYFCASLEGATGQPQHFGDGTRLSIL.

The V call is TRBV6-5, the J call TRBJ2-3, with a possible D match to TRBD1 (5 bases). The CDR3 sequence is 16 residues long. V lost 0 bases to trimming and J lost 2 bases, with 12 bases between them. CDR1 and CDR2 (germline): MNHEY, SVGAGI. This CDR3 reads CASSYSGLGNTDTQYF. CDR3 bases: TGTGCCAGCAGTTACTCGGGGCTGGGGAACACAGATACGCAGTATTTT.

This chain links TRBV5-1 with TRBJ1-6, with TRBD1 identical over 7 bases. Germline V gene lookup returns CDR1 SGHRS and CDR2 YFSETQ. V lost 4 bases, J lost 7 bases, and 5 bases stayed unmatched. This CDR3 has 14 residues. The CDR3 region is CASSQQGGNSPLHF. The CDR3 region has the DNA TGCGCCAGCAGCCAGCAGGGGGGAAATTCACCCCTCCACTTT.

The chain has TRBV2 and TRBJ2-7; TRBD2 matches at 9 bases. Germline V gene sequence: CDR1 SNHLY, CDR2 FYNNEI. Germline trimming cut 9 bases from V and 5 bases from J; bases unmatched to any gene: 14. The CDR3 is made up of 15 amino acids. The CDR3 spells CASKYGASGVNEQYF. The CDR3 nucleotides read TGTGCCAGTAAGTACGGAGCTAGCGGGGTTAACGAGCAGTACTTC.

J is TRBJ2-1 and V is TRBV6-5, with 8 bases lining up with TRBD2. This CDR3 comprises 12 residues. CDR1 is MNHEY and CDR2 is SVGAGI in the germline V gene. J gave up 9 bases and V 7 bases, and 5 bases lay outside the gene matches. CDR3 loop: CASISGSGEQFF. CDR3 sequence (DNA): TGTGCCAGCATAAGCGGGAGTGGTGAGCAGTTCTTC.

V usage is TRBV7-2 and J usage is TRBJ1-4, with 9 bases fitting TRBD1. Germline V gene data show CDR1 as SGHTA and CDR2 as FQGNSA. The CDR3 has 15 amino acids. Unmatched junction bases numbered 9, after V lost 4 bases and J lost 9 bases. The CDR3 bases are TGTGCCAGCAGCTCCTCCGGGACAGGGTTGCAAAAACTGTTTTTT. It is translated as CASSSSGTGLQKLFF.

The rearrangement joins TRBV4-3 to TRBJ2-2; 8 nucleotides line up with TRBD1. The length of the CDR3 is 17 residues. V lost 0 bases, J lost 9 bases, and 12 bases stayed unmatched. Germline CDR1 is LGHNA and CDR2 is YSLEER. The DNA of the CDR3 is TGCGCCAGCAGCCAAGAGCCCTCAGGGGGCGCCGACTGGGAGCTGTTTTTT. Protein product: CASSQEPSGGADWELFF.

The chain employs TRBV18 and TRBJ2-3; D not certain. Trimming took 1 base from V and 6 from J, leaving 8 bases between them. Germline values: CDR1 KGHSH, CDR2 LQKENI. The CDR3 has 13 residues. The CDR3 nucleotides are TGTGCCAGCTCACCACTACTTACTGATACGCAGTATTTT. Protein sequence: CASSPLLTDTQYF.

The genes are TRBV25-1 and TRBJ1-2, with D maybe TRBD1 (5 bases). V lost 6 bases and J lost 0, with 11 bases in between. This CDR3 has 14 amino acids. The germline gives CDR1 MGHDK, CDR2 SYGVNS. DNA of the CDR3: TGTGCCAGCAGCGGGGGAACCCCTAACTATGGCTACACCTTC. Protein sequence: CASSGGTPNYGYTF.

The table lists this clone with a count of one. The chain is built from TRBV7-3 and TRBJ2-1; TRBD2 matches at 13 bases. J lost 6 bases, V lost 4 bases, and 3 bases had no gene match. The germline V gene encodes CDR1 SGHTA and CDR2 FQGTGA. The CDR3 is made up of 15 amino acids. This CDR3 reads CASSSRTSGSNEQFF. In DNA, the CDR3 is TGTGCCAGCAGCTCTCGGACTAGCGGGAGCAATGAGCAGTTCTTC.

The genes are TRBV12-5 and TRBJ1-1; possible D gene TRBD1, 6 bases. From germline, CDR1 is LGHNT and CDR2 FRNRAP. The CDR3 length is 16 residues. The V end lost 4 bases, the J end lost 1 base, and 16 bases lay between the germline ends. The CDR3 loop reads CASGSGQYRRNTEAFF. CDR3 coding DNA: TGTGCTAGTGGTTCCGGACAGTATAGACGGAACACTGAAGCTTTCTTT.

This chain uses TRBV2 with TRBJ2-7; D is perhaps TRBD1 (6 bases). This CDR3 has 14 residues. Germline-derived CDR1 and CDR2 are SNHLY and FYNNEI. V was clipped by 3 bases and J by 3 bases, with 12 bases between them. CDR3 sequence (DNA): TGTGCCAGCAGTGACAGGGGCGCCATCTACGAGCAGTACTTC. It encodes CASSDRGAIYEQYF.

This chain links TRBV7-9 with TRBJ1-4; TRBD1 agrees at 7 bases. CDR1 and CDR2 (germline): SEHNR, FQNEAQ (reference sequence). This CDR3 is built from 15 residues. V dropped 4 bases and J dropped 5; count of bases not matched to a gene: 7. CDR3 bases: TGTGCCAGCAGCTCCGTTTCGGGACAGAATGAAAAACTGTTTTTT. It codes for CASSSVSGQNEKLFF. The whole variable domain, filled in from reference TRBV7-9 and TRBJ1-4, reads DTGVSQNPRHKITKRGQNVTFRCDPISEHNRLYWYRQTLGQGPEFLTYFQNEAQLEKSRLLSDRFSAERPKGSFSTLEIQRTEQGDSAMYLCASSSVSGQNEKLFFGSGTQLSVL.

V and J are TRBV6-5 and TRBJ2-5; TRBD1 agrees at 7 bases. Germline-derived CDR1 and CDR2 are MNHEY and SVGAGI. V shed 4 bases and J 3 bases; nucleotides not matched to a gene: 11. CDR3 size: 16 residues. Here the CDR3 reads CASSSQKWGQKETQYF. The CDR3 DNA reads TGTGCCAGCAGTTCTCAAAAATGGGGACAGAAAGAGACCCAGTACTTC.

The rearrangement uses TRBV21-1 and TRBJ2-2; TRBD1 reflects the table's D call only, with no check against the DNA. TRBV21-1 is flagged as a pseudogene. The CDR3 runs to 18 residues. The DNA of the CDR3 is TGTGCCAGCAGCAAAAGACCGGAAAACAGCCAGAACACCGGGGAGCTGTTTTTT. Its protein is CASSKRPENSQNTGELFF.

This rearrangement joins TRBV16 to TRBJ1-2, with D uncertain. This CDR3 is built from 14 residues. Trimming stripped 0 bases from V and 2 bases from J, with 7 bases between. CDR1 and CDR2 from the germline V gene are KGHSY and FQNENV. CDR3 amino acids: CASSQSGQNYGYTF. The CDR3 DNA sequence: TGTGCCAGCAGCCAATCTGGTCAGAACTATGGCTACACCTTC.

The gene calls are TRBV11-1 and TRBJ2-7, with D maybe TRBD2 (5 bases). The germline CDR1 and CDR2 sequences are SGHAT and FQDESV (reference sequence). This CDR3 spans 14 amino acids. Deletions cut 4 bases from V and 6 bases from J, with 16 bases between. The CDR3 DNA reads TGTGCCAGCAGCTCGAGGGCCTACTATACCGAGCAGTACTTC. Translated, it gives CASSSRAYYTEQYF. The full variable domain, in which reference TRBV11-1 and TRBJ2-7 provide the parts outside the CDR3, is EAEVAQSPRYKITEKSQAVAFWCDPISGHATLYWYRQILGQGPELLVQFQDESVVDDSQLPKDRFSAERLKGVDSTLKIQPAELGDSAMYLCASSSRAYYTEQYFGPGTRLTVT.

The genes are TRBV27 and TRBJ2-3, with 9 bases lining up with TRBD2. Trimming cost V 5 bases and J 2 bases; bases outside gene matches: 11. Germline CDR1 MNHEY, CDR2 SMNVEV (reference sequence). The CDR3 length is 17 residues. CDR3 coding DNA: TGTGCCAGCAGTGGGGTAGCGGGGGCCCTAAACACAGATACGCAGTATTTT. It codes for CASSGVAGALNTDTQYF.

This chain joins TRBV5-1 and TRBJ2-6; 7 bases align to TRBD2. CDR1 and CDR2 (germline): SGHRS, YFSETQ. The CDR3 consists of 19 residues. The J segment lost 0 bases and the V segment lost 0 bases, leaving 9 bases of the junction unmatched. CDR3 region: CASSLAPGDYPSGANVLTF. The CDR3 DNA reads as TGCGCCAGCAGCTTGGCCCCGGGGGACTATCCCTCTGGGGCCAACGTCCTGACTTTC.

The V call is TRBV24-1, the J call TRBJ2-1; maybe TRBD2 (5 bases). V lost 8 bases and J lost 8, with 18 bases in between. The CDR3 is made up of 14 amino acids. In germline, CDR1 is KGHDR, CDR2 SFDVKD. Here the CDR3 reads CATMNSARTDEQFF. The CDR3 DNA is TGTGCCACCATGAATAGCGCGAGAACGGATGAGCAGTTCTTC.

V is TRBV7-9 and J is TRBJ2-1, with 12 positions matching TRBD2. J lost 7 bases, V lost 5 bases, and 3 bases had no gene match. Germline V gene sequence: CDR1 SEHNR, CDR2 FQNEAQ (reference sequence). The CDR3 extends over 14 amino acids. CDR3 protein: CASSLGLAGNEQFF. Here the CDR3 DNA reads TGTGCCAGCAGCCTCGGACTAGCGGGGAATGAGCAGTTCTTC.

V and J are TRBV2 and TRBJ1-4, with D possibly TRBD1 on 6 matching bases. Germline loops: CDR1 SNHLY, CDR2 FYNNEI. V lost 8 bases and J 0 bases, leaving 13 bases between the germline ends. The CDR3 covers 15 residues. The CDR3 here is CASGLAGATNEKLFF. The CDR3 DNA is TGTGCCAGCGGGTTGGCAGGGGCAACTAATGAAAAACTGTTTTTT.

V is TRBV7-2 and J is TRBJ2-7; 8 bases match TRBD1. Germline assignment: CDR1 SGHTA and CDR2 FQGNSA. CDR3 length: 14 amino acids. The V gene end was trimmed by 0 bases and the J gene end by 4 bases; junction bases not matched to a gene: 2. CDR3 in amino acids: CASSLARGQYEQYF. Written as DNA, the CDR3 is TGTGCCAGCAGCTTAGCCAGGGGGCAGTACGAGCAGTACTTC.